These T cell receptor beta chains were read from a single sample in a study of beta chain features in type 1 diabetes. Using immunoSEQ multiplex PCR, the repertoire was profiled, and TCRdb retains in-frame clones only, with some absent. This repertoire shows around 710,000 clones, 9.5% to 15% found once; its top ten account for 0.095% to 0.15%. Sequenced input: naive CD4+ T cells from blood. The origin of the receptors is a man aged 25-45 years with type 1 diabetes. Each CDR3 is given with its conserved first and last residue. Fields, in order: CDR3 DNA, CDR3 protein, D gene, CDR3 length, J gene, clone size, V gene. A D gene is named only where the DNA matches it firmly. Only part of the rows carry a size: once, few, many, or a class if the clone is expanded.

TGTGCCAGCAGCTTCGGACAGGGAAGAACTGAAGCTTTCTTT | CASSFGQGRTEAFF | TRBD1 | 14 | TRBJ1-1 | . | TRBV7-2
TGTGCCAGCAGCACAGGGGGACGGGGCGCGGGTTGGTCTGAGACCCAGTACTTC | CASSTGGRGAGWSETQYF | TRBD1 | 18 | TRBJ2-5 | . | TRBV5-5
TGTGCCAGCAGCCAAGGACCTAGCGGGGGGACCGGGGAGCTGTTTTTT | CASSQGPSGGTGELFF | TRBD2 | 16 | TRBJ2-2 | . | TRBV4-2
TGTGCCAGCGTCAACAGGGCAGATACGCAGTATTTT | CASVNRADTQYF | . | 12 | TRBJ2-3 | . | TRBV2
TGTGCCTGGAGTCCGGACGGTATAAATAATTCACCCCTCCACTTT | CAWSPDGINNSPLHF | . | 15 | TRBJ1-6 | . | TRBV30
TGTGCCAGCAGTTCCCTTACGTGGAGCTCCTACAATGAGCAGTTCTTC | CASSSLTWSSYNEQFF | . | 16 | TRBJ2-1 | . | TRBV6-5
TGTGCCAGCAGTGACCAGAACACAGATACGCAGTATTTT | CASSDQNTDTQYF | . | 13 | TRBJ2-3 | . | TRBV25-1
TGTGCCAGCAGCGTAGAGGGATCTCGCAATCAGCCCCAGCATTTT | CASSVEGSRNQPQHF | . | 15 | TRBJ1-5 | . | TRBV9
TGTGCCAGCAGCTTAGCGCAGGGAGAGGAGCAGTACTTC | CASSLAQGEEQYF | . | 13 | TRBJ2-7 | few | TRBV7-7
TGTGCCAGCAGTGAATATGGAGAAGCTCAAGAGACCCAGTACTTC | CASSEYGEAQETQYF | . | 15 | TRBJ2-5 | . | TRBV25-1
TGTGCCAGCAGCGTAGAAGCAGGGACCACCGGGGAGCTGTTTTTT | CASSVEAGTTGELFF | . | 15 | TRBJ2-2 | few | TRBV9
TGTGCCATCAGTGATAGGAGCGAGCAGTACTTC | CAISDRSEQYF | . | 11 | TRBJ2-7 | . | TRBV10-3
TGTGCCAGCAGAGGCGCCGGGGACGAGCAGTTCTTC | CASRGAGDEQFF | . | 12 | TRBJ2-1 | . | TRBV6-6
TGTGCCAGCAGCTTAGGTGCCCAGACCCAGTACTTC | CASSLGAQTQYF | . | 12 | TRBJ2-5 | . | TRBV7-2
TGTGCCAGCTCACCTGTTCCAGATACGCAGTATTTT | CASSPVPDTQYF | . | 12 | TRBJ2-3 | . | TRBV18
TGTGCCAGCAGCGTAGGGGTGGCAACTAGCACAGATACGCAGTATTTT | CASSVGVATSTDTQYF | . | 16 | TRBJ2-3 | few | TRBV9
TGTGCCAGCAGTTTATCGAAGTCACACATCCCGAGGGAGACCCAGTACTTC | CASSLSKSHIPRETQYF | . | 17 | TRBJ2-5 | few | TRBV27
TGTGCCAGCAGTTTTGACAGGGGGCAGGGAAATGAGCAGTTCTTC | CASSFDRGQGNEQFF | TRBD1 | 15 | TRBJ2-1 | few | TRBV27
TGTGCCAGCCGGGACGGAACTAACTATGGCTACACCTTC | CASRDGTNYGYTF | . | 13 | TRBJ1-2 | few | TRBV10-3
TGTGCCAGCAGTTTATTTTCCGCTAGAACGCAGTATTTT | CASSLFSARTQYF | . | 13 | TRBJ2-3 | . | TRBV28
TGTGCCAGCAGCTTAGGACCTCAAGAGACCCAGTACTTC | CASSLGPQETQYF | . | 13 | TRBJ2-5 | . | TRBV11-2
TGCGCCAGCAGCCCCGGGACAGGAAGGCCGATGAACACTGAAGCTTTCTTT | CASSPGTGRPMNTEAFF | TRBD1 | 17 | TRBJ1-1 | . | TRBV5-1
TGTGCCATAGGGTACTTAGAAGGCAATCAGCCCCAGCATTTT | CAIGYLEGNQPQHF | . | 14 | TRBJ1-5 | few | TRBV10-3
TGTGCCAGCAGGAGGGTAGCGGGCTTCACAGATACGCAGTATTTT | CASRRVAGFTDTQYF | TRBD2 | 15 | TRBJ2-3 | . | TRBV6-5
TGTGCCAGCAGCGTACTAGCGGGGGGGTACAATGAGCAGTTCTTC | CASSVLAGGYNEQFF | TRBD2 | 15 | TRBJ2-1 | . | TRBV9
TGTGCCAGCAGGTTGGAGTCCTACGAGCAGTACTTC | CASRLESYEQYF | . | 12 | TRBJ2-7 | few | TRBV2
TGCAGCGTTGTGGGGCGCCACCCCCCCAATGAGCAGTTCTTC | CSVVGRHPPNEQFF | . | 14 | TRBJ2-1 | few | TRBV29-1
TGTGCCAGCAGCCGACAGGTCCGAAATTCACCCCTCCACTTT | CASSRQVRNSPLHF | . | 14 | TRBJ1-6 | . | TRBV6-5
TGCAGCGTTGAAATTGCCCCTTTCTCCTACGAGCAGTACTTC | CSVEIAPFSYEQYF | . | 14 | TRBJ2-7 | . | TRBV29-1
TGTGCCAGCAGCCAAATAGCGGGGGGGAATGAGCAGTTCTTC | CASSQIAGGNEQFF | TRBD2 | 14 | TRBJ2-1 | once | TRBV14
TGCGCCAGCAGCCTGCTGGAAGGGGATGAAAAACTGTTTTTT | CASSLLEGDEKLFF | . | 14 | TRBJ1-4 | . | TRBV5-1
TGTGCCAGCAGCACGGGACAGCAAGAGACCCAGTACTTC | CASSTGQQETQYF | TRBD1 | 13 | TRBJ2-5 | . | TRBV9
TGTGCCAGCAGTTCCTGGACTAGCGGGGGCCAAGAGACCCAGTACTTC | CASSSWTSGGQETQYF | TRBD2 | 16 | TRBJ2-5 | . | TRBV6-6
TGTGCCAGCAGGAGGGGACAGGTGATAGATACGCAGTATTTT | CASRRGQVIDTQYF | TRBD1 | 14 | TRBJ2-3 | few | TRBV6-6
TGCGCCAGCAGCCAAAGAGAGGGAAGCCGCGGGCTGTTTTTT | CASSQREGSRGLFF | . | 14 | TRBJ2-2 | few | TRBV4-1
TGCGCCAGCAGCTTTGTTTATTTAGCGGGGGGGCCAGATACGCAGTATTTT | CASSFVYLAGGPDTQYF | TRBD2 | 17 | TRBJ2-3 | . | TRBV4-3
TGCAGCGTTCCGGGACAGACGAACACCGGGGAGCTGTTTTTT | CSVPGQTNTGELFF | TRBD1 | 14 | TRBJ2-2 | . | TRBV29-1
TGTGCCAGCAGTACAGGGGGCACAGATACGCAGTATTTT | CASSTGGTDTQYF | TRBD1 | 13 | TRBJ2-3 | . | TRBV6-6
TGCAGTCGAGAGCTTAGGGATGAGCAGTTCTTC | CSRELRDEQFF | . | 11 | TRBJ2-1 | few | TRBV20-1
TGCGCCAGCAGCTTAGGACACCCGAACACCGGGGAGCTGTTTTTT | CASSLGHPNTGELFF | . | 15 | TRBJ2-2 | . | TRBV5-1
TGCGCCAGCAGCTTGGAACCCAGGGATCGGAAGGGCTACACCTTC | CASSLEPRDRKGYTF | . | 15 | TRBJ1-2 | . | TRBV5-1
TGTGCCTGGAGTGGGACGGGACAGGGGGCCACCCAAGAGACCCAGTACTTC | CAWSGTGQGATQETQYF | TRBD1 | 17 | TRBJ2-5 | few | TRBV30
TGTGCCAGCAGCTCAGGGGGAGGCAATCAGCCCCAGCATTTT | CASSSGGGNQPQHF | TRBD1 | 14 | TRBJ1-5 | few | TRBV28
TGCGCCAGCAGCTTAAGGGACAGGCCAAGGATGGATACGCAGTATTTT | CASSLRDRPRMDTQYF | TRBD1 | 16 | TRBJ2-3 | . | TRBV5-1
TGTGCCAGCAGTTCCCAACCCTATGGCTACACCTTC | CASSSQPYGYTF | . | 12 | TRBJ1-2 | . | TRBV6-1
TGTGCCAGCAGTACCGCGGTCGGGGGGGCAACAGATACGCAGTATTTT | CASSTAVGGATDTQYF | TRBD2 | 16 | TRBJ2-3 | . | TRBV27
TGTGCCAGCAGCGGTCGACAGCTTAATGAAAAACTGTTTTTT | CASSGRQLNEKLFF | . | 14 | TRBJ1-4 | . | TRBV7-2
TGCGCCAGCAGCCAAGATGGGTCCGGGGGGTATGGCTACACCTTC | CASSQDGSGGYGYTF | . | 15 | TRBJ1-2 | few | TRBV4-3
TGTGCCAGCAGTGAACTACAGGGGAACTCCTACAATGAGCAGTTCTTC | CASSELQGNSYNEQFF | TRBD1 | 16 | TRBJ2-1 | few | TRBV6-1
TGTGCCATCAACCCGGGACAAGGCCTCTACGAGCAGTACTTC | CAINPGQGLYEQYF | . | 14 | TRBJ2-7 | . | TRBV10-3
TGTGCCAGCAGCCCCCAGGGTGGCGAGACCCAGTACTTC | CASSPQGGETQYF | . | 13 | TRBJ2-5 | few | TRBV7-2
TGTGCCTGGAGTGTACGGGCGATCACCGGGGAGCTGTTTTTT | CAWSVRAITGELFF | . | 14 | TRBJ2-2 | few | TRBV30
TGTGCCAGCAGTTACTCGGGAGGCACTGAGCAGTTCTTC | CASSYSGGTEQFF | . | 13 | TRBJ2-1 | few | TRBV6-5